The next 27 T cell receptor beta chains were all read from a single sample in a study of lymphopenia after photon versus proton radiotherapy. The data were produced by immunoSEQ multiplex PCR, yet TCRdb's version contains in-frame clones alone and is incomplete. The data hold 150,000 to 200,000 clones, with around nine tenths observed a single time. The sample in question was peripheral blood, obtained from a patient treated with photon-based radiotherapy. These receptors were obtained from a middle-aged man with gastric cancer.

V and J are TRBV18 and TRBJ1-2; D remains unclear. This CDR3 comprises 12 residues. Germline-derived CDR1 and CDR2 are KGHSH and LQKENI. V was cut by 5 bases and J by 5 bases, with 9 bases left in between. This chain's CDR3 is CASSGTPYGYTF. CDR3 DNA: TGTGCCAGCTCAGGAACGCCTTATGGCTACACCTTC.

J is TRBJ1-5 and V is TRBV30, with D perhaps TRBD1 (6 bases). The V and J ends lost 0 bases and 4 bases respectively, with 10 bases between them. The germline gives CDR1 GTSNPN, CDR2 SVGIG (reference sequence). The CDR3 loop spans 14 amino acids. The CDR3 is CAWSVGGWNQPQHF. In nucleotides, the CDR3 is TGTGCCTGGAGTGTAGGGGGGTGGAATCAGCCCCAGCATTTT.

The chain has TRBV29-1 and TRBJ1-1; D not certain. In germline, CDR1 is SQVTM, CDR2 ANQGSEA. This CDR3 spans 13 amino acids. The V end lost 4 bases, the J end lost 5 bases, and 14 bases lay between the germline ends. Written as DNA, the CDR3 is TGCAGCGTTGGTTTCCTGGGTCGGACTGAAGCTTTCTTT. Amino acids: CSVGFLGRTEAFF.

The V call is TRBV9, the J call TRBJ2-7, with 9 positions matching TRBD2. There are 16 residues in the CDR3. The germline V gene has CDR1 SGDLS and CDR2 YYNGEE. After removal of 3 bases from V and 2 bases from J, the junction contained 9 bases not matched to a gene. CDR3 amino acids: CASSEGTSGPTYEQYF. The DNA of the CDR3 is TGTGCCAGCAGCGAGGGTACTAGCGGGCCAACCTACGAGCAGTACTTC.

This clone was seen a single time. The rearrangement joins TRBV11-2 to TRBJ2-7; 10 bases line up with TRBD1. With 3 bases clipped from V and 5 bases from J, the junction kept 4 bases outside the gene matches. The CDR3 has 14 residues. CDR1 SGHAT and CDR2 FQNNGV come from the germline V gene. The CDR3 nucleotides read TGTGCCAGCAGCTTGGACAGGGGGGTCCACGAGCAGTACTTC. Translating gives CASSLDRGVHEQYF.

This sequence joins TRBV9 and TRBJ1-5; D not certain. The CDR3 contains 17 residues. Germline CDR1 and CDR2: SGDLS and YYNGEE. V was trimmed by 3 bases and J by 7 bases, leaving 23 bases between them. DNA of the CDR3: TGTGCCAGCAGCGCCCGGCTTAGGCAGGAGAATAACCAGCCCCAGCATTTT. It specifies CASSARLRQENNQPQHF.

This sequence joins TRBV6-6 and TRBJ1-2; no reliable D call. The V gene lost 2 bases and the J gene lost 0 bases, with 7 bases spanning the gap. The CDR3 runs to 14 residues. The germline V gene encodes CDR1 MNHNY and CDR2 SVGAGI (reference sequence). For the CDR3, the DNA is TGTGCCAGCAGTTACGGAGGGACTAACTATGGCTACACCTTC. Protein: CASSYGGTNYGYTF.

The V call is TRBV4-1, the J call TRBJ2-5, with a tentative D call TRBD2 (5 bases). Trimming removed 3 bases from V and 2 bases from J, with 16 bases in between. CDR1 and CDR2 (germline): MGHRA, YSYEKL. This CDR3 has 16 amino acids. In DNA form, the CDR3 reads TGCGCCAGCAGCCACGTTGGTGGAGCGGCACAAGAGACCCAGTACTTC. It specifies CASSHVGGAAQETQYF.

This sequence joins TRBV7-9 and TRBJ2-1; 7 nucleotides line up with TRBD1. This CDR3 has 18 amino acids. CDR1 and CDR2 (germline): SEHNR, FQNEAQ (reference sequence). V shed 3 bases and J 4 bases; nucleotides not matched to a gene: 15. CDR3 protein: CASSFDYLVDRAYNEQFF. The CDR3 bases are TGTGCCAGCAGCTTCGATTATCTCGTCGACAGGGCGTACAATGAGCAGTTCTTC.

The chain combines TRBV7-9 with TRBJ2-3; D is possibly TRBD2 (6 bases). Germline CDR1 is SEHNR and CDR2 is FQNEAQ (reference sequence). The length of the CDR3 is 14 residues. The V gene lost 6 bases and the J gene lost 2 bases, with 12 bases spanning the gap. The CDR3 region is CASSRGTSTDTQYF. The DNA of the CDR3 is TGTGCCAGCAGTCGCGGGACTTCCACAGATACGCAGTATTTT.

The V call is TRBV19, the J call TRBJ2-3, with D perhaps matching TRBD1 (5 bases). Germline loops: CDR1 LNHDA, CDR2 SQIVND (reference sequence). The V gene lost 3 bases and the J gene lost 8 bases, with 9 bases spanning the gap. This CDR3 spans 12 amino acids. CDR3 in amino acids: CASSMIGVTQYF. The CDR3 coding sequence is TGTGCCAGTAGTATGATAGGGGTTACGCAGTATTTT.

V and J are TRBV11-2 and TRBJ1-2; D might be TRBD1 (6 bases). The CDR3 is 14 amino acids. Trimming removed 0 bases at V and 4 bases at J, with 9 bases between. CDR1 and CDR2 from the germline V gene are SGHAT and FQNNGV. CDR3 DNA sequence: TGTGCCAGCAGCTTAGATGCCAGGGGCTATGGCTACACCTTC. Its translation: CASSLDARGYGYTF.

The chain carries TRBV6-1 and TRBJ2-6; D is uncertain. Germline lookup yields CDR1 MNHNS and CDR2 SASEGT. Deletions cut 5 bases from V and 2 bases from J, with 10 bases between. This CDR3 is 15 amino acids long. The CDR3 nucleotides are TGTGCCAGCAGTCCTGTTCTCACTGGGGCCAACGTCCTGACTTTC. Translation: CASSPVLTGANVLTF.

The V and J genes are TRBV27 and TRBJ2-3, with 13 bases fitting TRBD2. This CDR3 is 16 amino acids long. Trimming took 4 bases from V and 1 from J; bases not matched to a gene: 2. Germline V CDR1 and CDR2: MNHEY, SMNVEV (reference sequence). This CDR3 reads CASSSGTSGGTDTQYF. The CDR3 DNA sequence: TGTGCCAGCAGTTCTGGGACTAGCGGGGGCACAGATACGCAGTATTTT.

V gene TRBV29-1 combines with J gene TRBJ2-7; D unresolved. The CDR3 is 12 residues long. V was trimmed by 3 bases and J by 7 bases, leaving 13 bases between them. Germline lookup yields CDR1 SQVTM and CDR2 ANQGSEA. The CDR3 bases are TGCAGCGTTGAGGGCAGCACTACGGAGCAGTACTTC. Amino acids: CSVEGSTTEQYF.

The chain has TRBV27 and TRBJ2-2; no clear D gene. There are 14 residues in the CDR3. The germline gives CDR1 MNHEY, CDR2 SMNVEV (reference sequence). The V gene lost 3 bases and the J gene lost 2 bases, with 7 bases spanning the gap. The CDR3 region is CASSFSINTGELFF. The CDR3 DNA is TGTGCCAGCAGTTTCTCGATTAACACCGGGGAGCTGTTTTTT.

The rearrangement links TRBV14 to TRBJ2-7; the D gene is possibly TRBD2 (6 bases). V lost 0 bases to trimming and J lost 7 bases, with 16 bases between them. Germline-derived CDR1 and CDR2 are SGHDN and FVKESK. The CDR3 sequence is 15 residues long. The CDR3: CASSQDLRAGREQYF. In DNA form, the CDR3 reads TGTGCCAGCAGCCAAGATCTGAGGGCGGGACGAGAGCAGTACTTC. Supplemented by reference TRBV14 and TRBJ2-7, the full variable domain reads EAGVTQFPSHSVIEKGQTVTLRCDPISGHDNLYWYRRVMGKEIKFLLHFVKESKQDESGMPNNRFLAERTGGTYSTLKVQPAELEDSGVYFCASSQDLRAGREQYFGPGTRLTVT.

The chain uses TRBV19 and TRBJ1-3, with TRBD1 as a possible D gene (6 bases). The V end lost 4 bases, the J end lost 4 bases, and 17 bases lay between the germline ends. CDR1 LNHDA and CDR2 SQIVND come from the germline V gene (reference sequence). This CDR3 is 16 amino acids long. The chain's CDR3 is CASSTPWGAEGNTIYF. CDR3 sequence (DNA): TGTGCCAGTAGTACCCCTTGGGGGGCGGAAGGAAACACCATATATTTT.

The CDR3 DNA is TGTGCCAGCAGCAACCTCGGACATAACACTGAAGCTTTCTTT. Its translation: CASSNLGHNTEAFF. The J gene is TRBJ1-1, the V gene TRBV27; weak D call: TRBD1 (5 bases). V lost 6 bases and J lost 2, with 13 bases in between. Germline-derived CDR1 and CDR2 are MNHEY and SMNVEV (reference sequence). The CDR3 covers 14 residues.

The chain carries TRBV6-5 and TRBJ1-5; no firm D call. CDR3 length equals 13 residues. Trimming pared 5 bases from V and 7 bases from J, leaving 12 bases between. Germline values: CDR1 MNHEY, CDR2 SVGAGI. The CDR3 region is CASSLHIGQPQHF. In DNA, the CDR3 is TGTGCCAGCAGTCTACACATCGGACAGCCCCAGCATTTT.

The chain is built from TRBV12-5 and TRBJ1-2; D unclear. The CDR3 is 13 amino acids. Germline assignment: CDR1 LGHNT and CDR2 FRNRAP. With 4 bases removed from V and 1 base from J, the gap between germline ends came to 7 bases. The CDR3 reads CASGSLSNYGYTF. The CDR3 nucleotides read TGTGCTAGTGGTTCGTTGAGTAACTATGGCTACACCTTC.

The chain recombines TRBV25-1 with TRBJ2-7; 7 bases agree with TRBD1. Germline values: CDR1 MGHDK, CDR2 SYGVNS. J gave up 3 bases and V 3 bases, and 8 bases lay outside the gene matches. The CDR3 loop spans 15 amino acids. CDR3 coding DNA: TGTGCCAGCAGTGATCCCCACGGGACAGTCTACGAGCAGTACTTC. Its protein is CASSDPHGTVYEQYF.

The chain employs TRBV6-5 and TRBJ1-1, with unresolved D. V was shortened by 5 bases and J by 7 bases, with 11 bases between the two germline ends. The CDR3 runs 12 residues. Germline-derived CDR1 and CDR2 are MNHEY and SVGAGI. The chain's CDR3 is CASSITEGEAFF. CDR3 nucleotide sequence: TGTGCCAGCAGTATTACCGAAGGTGAAGCTTTCTTT.

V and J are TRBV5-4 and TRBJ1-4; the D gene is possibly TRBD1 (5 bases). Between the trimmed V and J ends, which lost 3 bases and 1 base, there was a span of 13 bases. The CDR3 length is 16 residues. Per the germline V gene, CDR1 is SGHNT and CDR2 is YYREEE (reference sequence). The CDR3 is CASSWRLGRTNEKLFF. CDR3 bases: TGTGCCAGCAGCTGGAGGCTGGGGCGAACTAATGAAAAACTGTTTTTT.

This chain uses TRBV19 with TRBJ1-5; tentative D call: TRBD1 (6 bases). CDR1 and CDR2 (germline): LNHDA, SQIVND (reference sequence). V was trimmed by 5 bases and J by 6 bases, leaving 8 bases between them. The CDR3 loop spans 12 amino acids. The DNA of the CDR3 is TGTGCCAGTAGTCCCAGGGGTCAGCCCCAGCATTTT. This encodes CASSPRGQPQHF.

The CDR3 is CASSLSLTAAEAFF. In DNA form, the CDR3 reads TGTGCCAGCAGCTTATCTTTGACAGCTGCTGAAGCTTTCTTT. The chain couples TRBV7-9 to TRBJ1-1, with a possible D match to TRBD1 (5 bases). This CDR3 has 14 amino acids. Germline values: CDR1 SEHNR, CDR2 FQNEAQ (reference sequence). V was pared by 2 bases and J by 6 bases, with 13 bases between. The full variable domain, its missing parts supplied by reference TRBV7-9 and TRBJ1-1, is DTGVSQNPRHKITKRGQNVTFRCDPISEHNRLYWYRQTLGQGPEFLTYFQNEAQLEKSRLLSDRFSAERPKGSFSTLEIQRTEQGDSAMYLCASSLSLTAAEAFFGQGTRLTVV.

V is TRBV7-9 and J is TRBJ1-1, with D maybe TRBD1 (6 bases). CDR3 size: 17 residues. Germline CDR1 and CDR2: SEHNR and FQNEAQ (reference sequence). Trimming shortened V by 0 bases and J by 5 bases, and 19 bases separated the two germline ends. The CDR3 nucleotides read TGTGCCAGCAGCTTAGCGCTGACAGGCTACGATGGGACTGAAGCTTTCTTT. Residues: CASSLALTGYDGTEAFF.